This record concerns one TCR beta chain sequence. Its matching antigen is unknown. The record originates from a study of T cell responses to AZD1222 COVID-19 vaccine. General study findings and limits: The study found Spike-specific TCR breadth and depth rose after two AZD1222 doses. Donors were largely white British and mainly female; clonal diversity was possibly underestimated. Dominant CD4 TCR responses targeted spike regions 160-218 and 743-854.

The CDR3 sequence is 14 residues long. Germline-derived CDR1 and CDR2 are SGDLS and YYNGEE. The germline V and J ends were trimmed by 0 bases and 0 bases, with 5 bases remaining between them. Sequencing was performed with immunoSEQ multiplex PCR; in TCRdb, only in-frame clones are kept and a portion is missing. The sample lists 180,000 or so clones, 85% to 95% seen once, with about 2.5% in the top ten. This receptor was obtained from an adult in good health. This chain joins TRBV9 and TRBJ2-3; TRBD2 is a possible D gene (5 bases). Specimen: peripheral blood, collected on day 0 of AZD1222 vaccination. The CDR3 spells CASSVGTSTDTQYF. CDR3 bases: TGTGCCAGCAGCGTAGGGACTAGCACAGATACGCAGTATTTT.